The T cell receptor (beta chain) under discussion was sequenced for a study of blood T cell repertoires in COVID-19. Study background: T cells, B-cell-depleted T cells, or PBMCs provided the cDNA or gDNA that served as material.

Method: immunoSEQ multiplex PCR; TCRdb's copy keeps in-frame clones and lacks some. The top ten hold 5% to 7% of the sample, which has 49,000 or so clones, roughly 87% seen once. CDR3 size: 16 residues. The germline gives CDR1 SGHAT, CDR2 FQNNGV. Trimming took off 1 base at V and 4 bases at J, with 13 bases between the two ends. The source of this sequence is a man aged 50-59 years with active COVID-19. Sequencing was carried out using peripheral blood. V and J are TRBV11-2 and TRBJ2-2, with D perhaps TRBD2 (6 bases). For the CDR3, the DNA is TGTGCCAGCAGCTTAGCTGTGACTAGGGGCACCGGGGAGCTGTTTTTT. This codes for CASSLAVTRGTGELFF.